Described below is a single T cell receptor (beta chain) sequence and its context. The length of the CDR3 is 14 residues. V was trimmed by 5 bases and J by 12 bases, leaving 19 bases between them. Germline assignment: CDR1 SGHVS and CDR2 FQNEAQ. The data are from a study of blood T cell repertoires in COVID-19. Sequenced by immunoSEQ multiplex PCR; TCRdb stores in-frame clones only, minus some. The data contain about 370,000 clones, 80% to 90% of them singletons. This clonotype was sampled from a young man who had recovered from COVID-19. The source material was PBMCs or T cells enriched from blood (not recorded which). The J gene is TRBJ1-4, the V gene TRBV7-8; tentative D call: TRBD1 (5 bases). The CDR3 protein is CASSPRDWGGELFF. CDR3 sequence (DNA): TGTGCCAGCAGCCCGCGAGATTGGGGAGGGGAACTGTTTTTT.